The sequence of this TCR beta chain was determined in a study of blood T cell repertoires in COVID-19. Study-level background: Italy, Spain and the United States were the sources of the convalescent and acute COVID-19 samples. T cells, B-cell-depleted T cells, or PBMCs provided the cDNA or gDNA that served as material.

The CDR3 runs 14 residues. V trimming: 4 bases; J trimming: 6 bases; junction bases outside the gene matches: 9. Per germline, CDR1 SGHRS and CDR2 YFSETQ. Method: immunoSEQ multiplex PCR; TCRdb's copy keeps in-frame clones and lacks some. The sample consists of 130,000 or so clones, 75% to 90% of them appearing once. The chain joins TRBV5-1 to TRBJ1-1; 7 bases agree with TRBD1. The origin of this receptor is a human donor in a cohort sampled during active COVID-19. Sequenced: peripheral blood. CDR3 residues: CASSAGTVLPEAFF. In DNA, the CDR3 is TGCGCCAGCAGCGCCGGGACAGTTTTACCTGAAGCTTTCTTT.